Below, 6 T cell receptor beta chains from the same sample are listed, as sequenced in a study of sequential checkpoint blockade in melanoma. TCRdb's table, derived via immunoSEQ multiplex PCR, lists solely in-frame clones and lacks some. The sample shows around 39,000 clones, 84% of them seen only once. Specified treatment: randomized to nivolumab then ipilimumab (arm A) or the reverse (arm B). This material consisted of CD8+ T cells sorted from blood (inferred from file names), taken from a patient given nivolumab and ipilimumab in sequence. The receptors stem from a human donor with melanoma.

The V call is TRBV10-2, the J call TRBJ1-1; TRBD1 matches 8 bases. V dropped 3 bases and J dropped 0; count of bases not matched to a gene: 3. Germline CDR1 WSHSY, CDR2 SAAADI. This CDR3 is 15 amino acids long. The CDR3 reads CASSDGQGLNTEAFF. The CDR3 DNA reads TGCGCCAGCAGTGATGGACAGGGTTTGAACACTGAAGCTTTCTTT.

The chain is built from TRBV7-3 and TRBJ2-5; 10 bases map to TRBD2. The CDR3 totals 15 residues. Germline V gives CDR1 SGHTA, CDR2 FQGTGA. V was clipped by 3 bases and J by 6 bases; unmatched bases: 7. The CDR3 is CASSLDGTSEQTQYF. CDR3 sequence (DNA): TGTGCCAGCAGCTTGGACGGGACTAGCGAACAGACCCAGTACTTC.

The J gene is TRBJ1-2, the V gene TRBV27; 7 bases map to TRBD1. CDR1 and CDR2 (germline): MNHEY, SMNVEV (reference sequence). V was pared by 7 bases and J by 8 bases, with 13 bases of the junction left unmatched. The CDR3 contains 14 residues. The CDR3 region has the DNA TGTGCCAGCAAAAAACAGGGGTCTCCTATAGGCTACACCTTC. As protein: CASKKQGSPIGYTF.

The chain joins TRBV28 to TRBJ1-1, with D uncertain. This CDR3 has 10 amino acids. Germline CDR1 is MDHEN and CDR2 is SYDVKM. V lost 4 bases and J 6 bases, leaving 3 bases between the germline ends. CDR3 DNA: TGTGCCAGCAGTTCGTCTGAAGCTTTCTTT. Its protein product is CASSSSEAFF.

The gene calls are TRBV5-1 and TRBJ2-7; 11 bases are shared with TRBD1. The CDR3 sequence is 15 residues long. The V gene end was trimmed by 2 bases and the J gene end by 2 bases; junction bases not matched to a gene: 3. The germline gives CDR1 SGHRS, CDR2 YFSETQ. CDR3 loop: CASSFVDRGPYEQYF. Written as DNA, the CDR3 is TGCGCCAGCAGCTTCGTGGACAGGGGGCCCTACGAGCAGTACTTC.

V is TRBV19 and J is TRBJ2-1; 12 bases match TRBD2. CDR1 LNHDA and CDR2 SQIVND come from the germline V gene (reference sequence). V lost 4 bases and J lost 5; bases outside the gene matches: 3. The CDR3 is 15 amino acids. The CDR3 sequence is CASSRGLAGHNEQFF. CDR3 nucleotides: TGTGCCAGTAGTAGAGGACTAGCGGGGCACAATGAGCAGTTCTTC.